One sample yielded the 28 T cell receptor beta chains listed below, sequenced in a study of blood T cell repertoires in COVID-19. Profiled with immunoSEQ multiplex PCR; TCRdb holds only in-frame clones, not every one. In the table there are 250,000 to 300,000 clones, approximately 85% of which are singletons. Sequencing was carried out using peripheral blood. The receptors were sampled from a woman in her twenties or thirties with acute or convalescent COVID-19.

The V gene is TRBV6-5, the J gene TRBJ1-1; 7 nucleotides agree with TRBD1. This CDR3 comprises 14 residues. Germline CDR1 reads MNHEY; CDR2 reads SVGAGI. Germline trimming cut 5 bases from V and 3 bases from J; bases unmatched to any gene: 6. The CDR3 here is CASSIRQGDTEAFF. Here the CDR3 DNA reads TGTGCCAGCAGTATCCGACAGGGAGACACTGAAGCTTTCTTT.

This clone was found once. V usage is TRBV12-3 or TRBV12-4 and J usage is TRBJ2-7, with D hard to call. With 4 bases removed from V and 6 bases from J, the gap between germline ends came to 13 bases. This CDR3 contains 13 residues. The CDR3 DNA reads TGTGCCAGCAGTTCCACCCGGGTTGTCGAGCAGTACTTC. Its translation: CASSSTRVVEQYF.

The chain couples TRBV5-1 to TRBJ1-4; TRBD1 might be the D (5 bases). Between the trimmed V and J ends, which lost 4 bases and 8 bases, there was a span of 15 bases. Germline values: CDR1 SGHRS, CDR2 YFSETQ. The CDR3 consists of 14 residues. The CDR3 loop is CASSPRVGKEKLFF. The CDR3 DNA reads TGCGCCAGCAGCCCCAGGGTGGGGAAGGAAAAACTGTTTTTT. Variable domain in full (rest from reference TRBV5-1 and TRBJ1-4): KAGVTQTPRYLIKTRGQQVTLSCSPISGHRSVSWYQQTPGQGLQFLFEYFSETQRNKGNFPGRFSGRQFSNSRSEMNVSTLELGDSALYLCASSPRVGKEKLFFGSGTQLSVL.

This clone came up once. Here the CDR3 reads CASSLDGRDRGHNEKLFF. In DNA form, the CDR3 reads TGTGCCAGCAGCTTAGATGGCCGGGACAGGGGACATAATGAAAAACTGTTTTTT. The V gene is TRBV11-3, the J gene TRBJ1-4; 10 bases fit TRBD1. CDR3 length: 18 residues. The germline CDR1 and CDR2 sequences are SGHNT and YENEEA. The V segment lost 0 bases and the J segment 4 bases; nucleotides outside the gene matches: 8.

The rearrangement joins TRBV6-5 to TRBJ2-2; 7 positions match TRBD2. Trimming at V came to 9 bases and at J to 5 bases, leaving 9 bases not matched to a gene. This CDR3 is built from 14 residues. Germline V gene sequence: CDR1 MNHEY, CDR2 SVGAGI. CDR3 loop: CASHGLGGTGELFF. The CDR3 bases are TGTGCCAGTCATGGCTTGGGGGGGACCGGGGAGCTGTTTTTT.

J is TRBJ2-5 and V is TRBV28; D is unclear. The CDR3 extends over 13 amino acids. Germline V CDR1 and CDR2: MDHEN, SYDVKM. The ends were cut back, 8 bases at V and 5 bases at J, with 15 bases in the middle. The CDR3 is CASLKSGGETQYF. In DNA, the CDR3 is TGTGCCAGCCTCAAGAGTGGCGGCGAGACCCAGTACTTC.

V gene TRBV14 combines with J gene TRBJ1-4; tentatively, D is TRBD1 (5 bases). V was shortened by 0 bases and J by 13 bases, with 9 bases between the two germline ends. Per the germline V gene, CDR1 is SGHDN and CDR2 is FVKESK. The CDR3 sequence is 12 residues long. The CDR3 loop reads CASSQERGGLFF. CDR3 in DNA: TGTGCCAGCAGCCAAGAAAGGGGTGGACTGTTTTTT. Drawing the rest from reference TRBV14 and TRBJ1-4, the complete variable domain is EAGVTQFPSHSVIEKGQTVTLRCDPISGHDNLYWYRRVMGKEIKFLLHFVKESKQDESGMPNNRFLAERTGGTYSTLKVQPAELEDSGVYFCASSQERGGLFFGSGTQLSVL.

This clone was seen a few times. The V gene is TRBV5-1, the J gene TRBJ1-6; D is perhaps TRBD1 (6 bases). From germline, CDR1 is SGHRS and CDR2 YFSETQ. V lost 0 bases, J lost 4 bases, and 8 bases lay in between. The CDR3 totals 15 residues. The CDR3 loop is CASSLGTVYNSPLHF. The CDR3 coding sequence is TGCGCCAGCAGCTTGGGGACAGTTTATAATTCACCCCTCCACTTT.

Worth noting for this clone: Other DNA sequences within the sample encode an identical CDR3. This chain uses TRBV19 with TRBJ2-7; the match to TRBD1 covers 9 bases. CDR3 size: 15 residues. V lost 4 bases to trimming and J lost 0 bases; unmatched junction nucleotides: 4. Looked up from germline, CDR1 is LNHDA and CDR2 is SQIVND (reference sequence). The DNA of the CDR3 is TGTGCCAGTAGTACACCGGGACAGGGCTCCTACGAGCAGTACTTC. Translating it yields CASSTPGQGSYEQYF.

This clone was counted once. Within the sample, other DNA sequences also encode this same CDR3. The CDR3 DNA follows: TGTGCCAGCAGCCGGCAGGGGTCCTACAATGAGCAGTTCTTC. The encoded protein is CASSRQGSYNEQFF. V gene TRBV3-1 (or the pseudogene TRBV3-2) combines with J gene TRBJ2-1; tentative D call: TRBD1 (6 bases). CDR1 and CDR2 (germline): LGHDT, YNNKEL (reference sequence). The CDR3 loop spans 14 amino acids. V was cut by 4 bases and J by 1 base, with 8 bases left in between.

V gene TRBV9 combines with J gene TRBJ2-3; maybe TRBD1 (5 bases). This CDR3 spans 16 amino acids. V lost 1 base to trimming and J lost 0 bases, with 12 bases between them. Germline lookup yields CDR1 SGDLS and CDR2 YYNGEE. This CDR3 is CASSVFDSGSTDTQYF. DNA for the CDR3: TGTGCCAGCAGCGTATTTGACTCAGGGAGCACAGATACGCAGTATTTT.

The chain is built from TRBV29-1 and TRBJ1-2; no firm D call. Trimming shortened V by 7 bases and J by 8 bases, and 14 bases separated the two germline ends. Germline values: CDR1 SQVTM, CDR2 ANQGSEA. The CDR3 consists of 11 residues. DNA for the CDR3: TGCAGCGGGAGGACCCTCGGCGGCTACACCTTC. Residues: CSGRTLGGYTF. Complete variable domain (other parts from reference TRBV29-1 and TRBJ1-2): SAVISQKPSRDICQRGTSLTIQCQVDSQVTMMFWYRQQPGQSLTLIATANQGSEATYESGFVIDKFPISRPNLTFSTLTVSNMSPEDSSIYLCSGRTLGGYTFGSGTRLTVV.

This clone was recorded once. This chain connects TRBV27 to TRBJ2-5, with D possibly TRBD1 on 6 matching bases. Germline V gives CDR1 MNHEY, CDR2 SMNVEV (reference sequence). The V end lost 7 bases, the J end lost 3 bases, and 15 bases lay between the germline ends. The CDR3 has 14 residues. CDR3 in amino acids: CASTPWAGEETQYF. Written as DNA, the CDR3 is TGTGCCAGCACTCCCTGGGCAGGGGAAGAGACCCAGTACTTC.

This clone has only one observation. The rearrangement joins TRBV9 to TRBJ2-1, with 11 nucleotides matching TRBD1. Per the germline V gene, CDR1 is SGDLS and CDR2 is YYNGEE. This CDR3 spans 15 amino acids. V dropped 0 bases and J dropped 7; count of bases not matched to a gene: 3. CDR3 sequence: CASSVDGTGGNEQFF. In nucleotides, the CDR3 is TGTGCCAGCAGCGTAGACGGGACAGGGGGTAATGAGCAGTTCTTC.

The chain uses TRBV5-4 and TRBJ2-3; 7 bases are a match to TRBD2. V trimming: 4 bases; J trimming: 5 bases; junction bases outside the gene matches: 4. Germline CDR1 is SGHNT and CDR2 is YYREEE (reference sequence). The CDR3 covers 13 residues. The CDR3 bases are TGTGCCAGCAGCGCTAGCGGCTTAGATACGCAGTATTTT. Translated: CASSASGLDTQYF.

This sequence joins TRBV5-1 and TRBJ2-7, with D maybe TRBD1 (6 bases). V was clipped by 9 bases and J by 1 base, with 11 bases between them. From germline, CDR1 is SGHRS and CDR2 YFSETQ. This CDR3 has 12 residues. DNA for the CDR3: TGCGCCATCAAAGGGGGTTCCTACGAGCAGTACTTC. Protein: CAIKGGSYEQYF. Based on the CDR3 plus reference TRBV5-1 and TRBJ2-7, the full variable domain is KAGVTQTPRYLIKTRGQQVTLSCSPISGHRSVSWYQQTPGQGLQFLFEYFSETQRNKGNFPGRFSGRQFSNSRSEMNVSTLELGDSALYLCAIKGGSYEQYFGPGTRLTVT.

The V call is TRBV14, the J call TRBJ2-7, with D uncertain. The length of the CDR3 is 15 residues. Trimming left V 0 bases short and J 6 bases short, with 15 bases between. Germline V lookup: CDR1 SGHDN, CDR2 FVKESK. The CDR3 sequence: CASSQEWSSYSEQYF. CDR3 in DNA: TGTGCCAGCAGCCAAGAGTGGTCTAGTTACTCCGAGCAGTACTTC.

CDR3 in DNA: TGTGCCAGTATGTGGGGGCCGAACACCGGGGAGCTGTTTTTT. Its translation: CASMWGPNTGELFF. The chain has TRBV19 and TRBJ2-2, with TRBD1 as a possible D gene (6 bases). V was trimmed by 7 bases and J by 0 bases, leaving 9 bases between them. Germline CDR1 reads LNHDA; CDR2 reads SQIVND (reference sequence). This CDR3 contains 14 residues.

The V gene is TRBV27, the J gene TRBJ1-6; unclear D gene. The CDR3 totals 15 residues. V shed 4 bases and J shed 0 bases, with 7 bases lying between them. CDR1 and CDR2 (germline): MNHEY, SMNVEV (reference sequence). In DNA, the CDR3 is TGTGCCAGCAGTTCCTTGAGCTCCTATAATTCACCCCTCCACTTT. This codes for CASSSLSSYNSPLHF.

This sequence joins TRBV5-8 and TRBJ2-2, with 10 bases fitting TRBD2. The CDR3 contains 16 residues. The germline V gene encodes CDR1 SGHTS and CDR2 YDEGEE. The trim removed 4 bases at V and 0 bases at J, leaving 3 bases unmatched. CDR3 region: CASSRGTSANTGELFF. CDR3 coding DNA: TGTGCCAGCAGCCGCGGGACTAGCGCGAACACCGGGGAGCTGTTTTTT. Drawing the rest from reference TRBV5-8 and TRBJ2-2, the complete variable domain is EAGVTQSPTHLIKTRGQQATLRCSPISGHTSVYWYQQALGLGLQFLLWYDEGEERNRGNFPPRFSGRQFPNYSSELNVNALELEDSALYLCASSRGTSANTGELFFGEGSRLTVL.

CDR3 residues: CATSSGPPLHF. For the CDR3, the DNA is TGTGCCACCAGTTCAGGCCCACCCCTCCACTTT. The chain recombines TRBV24-1 with TRBJ1-6; D gene uncertain. Per germline, CDR1 KGHDR and CDR2 SFDVKD. Trimming removed 6 bases at V and 11 bases at J, with 7 bases between. The length of the CDR3 is 11 residues.

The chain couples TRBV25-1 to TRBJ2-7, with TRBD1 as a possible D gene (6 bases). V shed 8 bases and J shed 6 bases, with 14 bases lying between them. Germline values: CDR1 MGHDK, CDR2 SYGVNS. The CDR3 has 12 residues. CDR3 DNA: TGTGCCAGCCAGGACAGCCCTTTCGAGCAGTACTTC. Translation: CASQDSPFEQYF.

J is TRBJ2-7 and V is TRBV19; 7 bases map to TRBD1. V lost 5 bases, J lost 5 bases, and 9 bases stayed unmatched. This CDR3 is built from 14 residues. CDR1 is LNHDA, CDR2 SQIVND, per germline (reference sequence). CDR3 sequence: CASSRYRGLDEQYF. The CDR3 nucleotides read TGTGCCAGTAGTCGCTACAGGGGTCTAGACGAGCAGTACTTC.

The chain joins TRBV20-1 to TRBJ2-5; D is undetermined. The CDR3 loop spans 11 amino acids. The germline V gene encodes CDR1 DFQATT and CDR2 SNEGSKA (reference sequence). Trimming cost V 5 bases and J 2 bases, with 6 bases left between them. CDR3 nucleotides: TGCAGTGCTCTAGGTCAAGAGACCCAGTACTTC. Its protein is CSALGQETQYF.

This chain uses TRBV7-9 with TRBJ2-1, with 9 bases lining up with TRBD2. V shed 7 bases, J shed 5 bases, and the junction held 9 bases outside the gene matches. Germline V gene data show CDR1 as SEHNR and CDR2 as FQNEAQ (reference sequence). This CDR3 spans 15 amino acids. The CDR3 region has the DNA TGTGCCAGCACCGCAATAGCGGGAGCCAACAATGAGCAGTTCTTC. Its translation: CASTAIAGANNEQFF.

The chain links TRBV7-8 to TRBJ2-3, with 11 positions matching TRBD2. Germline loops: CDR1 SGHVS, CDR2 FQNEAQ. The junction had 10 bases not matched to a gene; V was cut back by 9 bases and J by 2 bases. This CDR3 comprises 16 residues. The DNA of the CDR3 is TGTGCCAGTTCCCCCGTAGCGGGAGGGGTCACAGATACGCAGTATTTT. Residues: CASSPVAGGVTDTQYF.

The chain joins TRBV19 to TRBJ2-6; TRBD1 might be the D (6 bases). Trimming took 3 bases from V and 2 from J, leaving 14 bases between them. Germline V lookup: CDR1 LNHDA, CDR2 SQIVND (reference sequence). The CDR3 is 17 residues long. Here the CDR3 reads CASSIRQGIAGANVLTF. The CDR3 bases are TGTGCCAGTAGTATTCGGCAGGGGATTGCTGGGGCCAACGTCCTGACTTTC. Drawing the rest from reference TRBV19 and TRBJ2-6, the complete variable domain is DGGITQSPKYLFRKEGQNVTLSCEQNLNHDAMYWYRQDPGQGLRLIYYSQIVNDFQKGDIAEGYSVSREKKESFPLTVTSAQKNPTAFYLCASSIRQGIAGANVLTFGAGSRLTVL.

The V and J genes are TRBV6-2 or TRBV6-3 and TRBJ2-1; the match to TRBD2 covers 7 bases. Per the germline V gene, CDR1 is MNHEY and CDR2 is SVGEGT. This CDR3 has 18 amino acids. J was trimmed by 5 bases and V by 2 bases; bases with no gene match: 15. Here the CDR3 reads CASSYTGTSGLPNNEQFF. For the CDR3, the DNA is TGTGCCAGCAGTTACACGGGAACTTCGGGACTACCTAACAATGAGCAGTTCTTC.